The 26 T cell receptor beta chains below come from one sample, sequenced in a study of neurological immune-mediated disorders (dated by TCRdb to 2018 to 2020). Libraries were constructed by 5' RACE. The listed sequencing device is Illumina HiSeq 2500. TCRdb passed the public sequencing reads through fastp at Q25 and MiXCR, retaining productive beta sequences. Rows merge per CDR3 protein into single entries with the most common DNA and genes. In this sample the table shows 85,000 to 100,000 distinct CDR3 sequences, roughly 3.5% of which occur a single time. The ten top clones hold around 6% of the sample. Specimen: PBMCs. These receptors were taken from a woman between 18 and 29 years old with multiple sclerosis.

This clonotype was found many times. The chain is built from TRBV10-3 and TRBJ2-7, with a possible D match to TRBD1 (7 bases). The V end was cut by 2 bases, the J end by 3 bases, with 17 bases between. There are 16 residues in the CDR3. Germline V gene data show CDR1 as ENHRY and CDR2 as SYGVKD. This CDR3 is CAISERGGTDLYEQYF. The CDR3 DNA follows: TGTGCCATCAGTGAGAGGGGCGGGACAGACCTCTACGAGCAGTACTTC.

This clonotype appeared many times. The V gene is TRBV20-1, the J gene TRBJ1-5; no definite D call. This CDR3 is built from 15 residues. CDR1 is DFQATT, CDR2 SNEGSKA, per germline (reference sequence). V shed 3 bases and J shed 3 bases, with 15 bases lying between them. CDR3 protein: CSASRGPQSNQPQHF. CDR3 DNA: TGCAGTGCTAGTAGAGGACCACAATCCAATCAGCCCCAGCATTTT.

This clonotype was counted at least ten times. The chain employs TRBV5-1 and TRBJ2-3, with 11 bases matching TRBD1. This CDR3 contains 16 residues. With 4 bases clipped from V and 3 bases from J, the junction kept 7 bases outside the gene matches. Germline-derived CDR1 and CDR2 are SGHRS and YFSETQ. In DNA, the CDR3 is TGCGCCAGCAGCCGCACTCGGGACAGGGGGACAGATACGCAGTATTTT. Amino acid sequence: CASSRTRDRGTDTQYF.

This clonotype came up many times. The chain has TRBV24-1 and TRBJ2-7, with 8 bases that match TRBD2. The germline CDR1 and CDR2 sequences are KGHDR and SFDVKD. This CDR3 comprises 15 residues. V lost 5 bases and J lost 3; bases outside the gene matches: 8. The CDR3 region has the DNA TGTGCCACCAGTGGAAGGACGGGAGGGGACTACGAGCAGTACTTC. Translated, it gives CATSGRTGGDYEQYF.

There are a few counts of this clonotype. The CDR3 nucleotides read TGTGCCAGTAAGGGGGACTACTACAATGAGCAGTTCTTC. Its translation is CASKGDYYNEQFF. V usage is TRBV12-3 or TRBV12-4 and J usage is TRBJ2-1, with a weak D call TRBD2 (7 bases). The ends were cut back, 9 bases at V and 3 bases at J, with 12 bases in the middle. CDR3 length: 13 amino acids.

This clonotype has at least ten counts. This chain joins TRBV6-1 and TRBJ1-2, with 10 bases that match TRBD1. J gave up 4 bases and V 7 bases, and 6 bases lay outside the gene matches. CDR1 is MNHNS and CDR2 is SASEGT in the germline V gene. This CDR3 region has 14 residues. The CDR3 DNA follows: TGTGCCAGCACTGGGGACAGGGGTTCCTATGGCTACACCTTC. Translation gives CASTGDRGSYGYTF.

This clonotype has at least ten counts. The gene calls are TRBV7-9 and TRBJ2-7, with TRBD1 identical over 10 bases. This CDR3 contains 15 residues. V dropped 1 base and J dropped 5; count of bases not matched to a gene: 5. CDR1 is SEHNR and CDR2 is FQNEAQ in the germline V gene (reference sequence). Here the CDR3 reads CASSLGLTGGHEQYF. The CDR3 bases are TGTGCCAGCAGCTTAGGTTTGACAGGGGGCCACGAGCAGTACTTC.

The sample holds many counts of this clonotype. The chain is built from TRBV7-9 and TRBJ2-1, with 11 bases lining up with TRBD2. Unmatched junction bases numbered 3, after V lost 5 bases and J lost 0 bases. CDR1 is SEHNR, CDR2 FQNEAQ, per germline (reference sequence). The CDR3 is made up of 16 amino acids. CDR3 DNA: TGTGCCAGCAGCAGAACTAGCGGGAGCTCCTACAATGAGCAGTTCTTC. Translating it yields CASSRTSGSSYNEQFF.

Ten or more counts support this clonotype. The chain recombines TRBV2 with TRBJ2-2; perhaps TRBD1 as D (6 bases). Germline CDR1 and CDR2: SNHLY and FYNNEI. Trimming shortened V by 3 bases and J by 7 bases, and 15 bases separated the two germline ends. The CDR3 length is 15 residues. The CDR3 spells CASSERGSPGGELFF. The CDR3 DNA follows: TGTGCCAGCAGTGAGAGGGGGTCCCCCGGCGGGGAGCTGTTTTTT. The entire variable domain, with the rest obtained from reference TRBV2 and TRBJ2-2, is as follows: EPEVTQTPSHQVTQMGQEVILRCVPISNHLYFYWYRQILGQKVEFLVSFYNNEISEKSEIFDDQFSVERPDGSNFTLKIRSTKLEDSAMYFCASSERGSPGGELFFGEGSRLTVL.

This clonotype was observed many times. The chain combines TRBV6-4 with TRBJ2-5; possible D gene TRBD2, 6 bases. Germline V CDR1 and CDR2: MRHNA, SNTAGT. V lost 0 bases and J 10 bases, leaving 15 bases between the germline ends. This CDR3 contains 14 residues. The CDR3: CASSDSPELGGQYF. DNA for the CDR3: TGTGCCAGCAGTGACTCGCCCGAGCTGGGGGGCCAGTACTTC.

This clonotype occurred many times. The CDR3 DNA follows: TGTGCCAGCAGCGCCCGGACTTTTGCTAGCACAGATACGCAGTATTTT. This translates into CASSARTFASTDTQYF. The chain combines TRBV13 with TRBJ2-3; possible D gene TRBD2, 5 bases. CDR1 and CDR2 (germline): PRHDT, FYEKMQ (reference sequence). Trimming removed 5 bases at V and 0 bases at J, with 15 bases between. The CDR3 runs to 16 residues.

At least ten counts were recorded for this clonotype. This chain joins TRBV6-5 and TRBJ1-2, with D perhaps TRBD1 (5 bases). CDR3 length equals 12 residues. The germline gives CDR1 MNHEY, CDR2 SVGAGI. Deletions cut 7 bases from V and 8 bases from J, with 14 bases between. In DNA form, the CDR3 reads TGTGCCAGCACCGGCCAGGGAAAAGGCTACACCTTC. Its protein product is CASTGQGKGYTF.

This clonotype came up many times. The genes are TRBV5-1 and TRBJ2-2, with D perhaps matching TRBD1 (7 bases). Germline V gene lookup returns CDR1 SGHRS and CDR2 YFSETQ. This CDR3 is built from 17 residues. V gave up 3 bases and J gave up 1 base, with 16 bases separating them. For the CDR3, the DNA is TGCGCCAGCAGCTACCCCCGACAGGGAGGGAACACCGGGGAGCTGTTTTTT. This sequence encodes CASSYPRQGGNTGELFF.

This clonotype was counted ten times or more. V is TRBV7-9 and J is TRBJ2-7; D gene ambiguous. The length of the CDR3 is 12 residues. V lost 5 bases and J lost 3, with 8 bases in between. Germline V gives CDR1 SEHNR, CDR2 FQNEAQ (reference sequence). This chain's CDR3 is CASSTASYEQYF. In nucleotides, the CDR3 is TGTGCCAGCAGCACCGCGAGCTACGAGCAGTACTTC.

This clonotype was found many times. The rearrangement links TRBV12-3 or TRBV12-4 to TRBJ2-3; D unresolved. This CDR3 has 14 amino acids. Trimming removed 5 bases at V and 3 bases at J, with 12 bases between. In DNA form, the CDR3 reads TGTGCCAGCAGTCGGACGAGTGGGACAGATACGCAGTATTTT. It encodes CASSRTSGTDTQYF.

This clonotype was seen ten or more times. This CDR3 is CASSLEHNGPTEAFF. The CDR3 coding sequence is TGTGCCAGCAGCTTAGAACACAACGGACCCACTGAAGCTTTCTTT. V gene TRBV7-2 combines with J gene TRBJ1-1; D is unclear. The CDR3 consists of 15 residues. Per germline, CDR1 SGHTA and CDR2 FQGNSA. V was pared by 1 base and J by 4 bases, with 13 bases between.

There are many counts of this clonotype. This chain joins TRBV5-1 and TRBJ2-5; 13 bases agree with TRBD2. This CDR3 has 16 residues. V lost 2 bases and J lost 2; bases outside the gene matches: 3. Germline values: CDR1 SGHRS, CDR2 YFSETQ. The CDR3, as DNA: TGCGCCAGCAGCTTCCGGACTAGCGGGGGACAAGAGACCCAGTACTTC. It yields the protein CASSFRTSGGQETQYF.

This clonotype was picked up many times. The V call is TRBV5-1, the J call TRBJ1-1; D not certain. The germline gives CDR1 SGHRS, CDR2 YFSETQ. The V end lost 4 bases, the J end lost 7 bases, and 14 bases lay between the germline ends. This CDR3 contains 13 residues. The chain's CDR3 is CASSNLPGSEAFF. Written as DNA, the CDR3 is TGCGCCAGCAGCAACCTACCTGGCAGTGAAGCTTTCTTT.

This clonotype was observed a few times. J is TRBJ2-1 and V is TRBV12-3 or TRBV12-4, with TRBD2 matching 10 bases. The CDR3 totals 18 residues. Trimming took 1 base from V and 0 from J; bases not matched to a gene: 6. CDR3 sequence: CASSLGSGGTSSYNEQFF. For the CDR3, the DNA is TGTGCCAGCAGTTTAGGTAGCGGGGGGACGAGCTCCTACAATGAGCAGTTCTTC.

Judged by abundance, this clonotype is medium-sized. The chain employs TRBV2 and TRBJ2-7, with D possibly being TRBD1 or TRBD2 (5 bases each). This CDR3 comprises 16 residues. With 0 bases removed from V and 5 bases from J, the gap between germline ends came to 17 bases. CDR1 and CDR2 (germline): SNHLY, FYNNEI. CDR3 amino acids: CASSEALFFGANEQYF. The CDR3 DNA sequence: TGTGCCAGCAGTGAAGCGCTTTTTTTCGGGGCCAACGAGCAGTACTTC.

There are many counts of this clonotype. V and J are TRBV20-1 and TRBJ2-1, with TRBD2 matching 9 bases. Per germline, CDR1 DFQATT and CDR2 SNEGSKA (reference sequence). The trim removed 0 bases at V and 8 bases at J, leaving 5 bases unmatched. The CDR3 consists of 14 residues. In DNA form, the CDR3 reads TGCAGTGCTAGAGAGGCGGGGGGGCGAGATGAGCAGTTCTTC. Its protein is CSAREAGGRDEQFF.

This clonotype came up many times. The J gene is TRBJ1-2, the V gene TRBV3-1; 9 bases match TRBD1. Germline lookup yields CDR1 LGHDT and CDR2 YNNKEL (reference sequence). V was clipped by 4 bases and J by 4 bases; unmatched bases: 4. The CDR3 contains 14 residues. The CDR3 region is CASSLGQGTYGYTF. CDR3 coding DNA: TGTGCCAGCAGCCTGGGACAGGGCACCTATGGCTACACCTTC. Using reference TRBV3-1 and TRBJ1-2 for the parts outside the CDR3, the full variable domain is DTAVSQTPKYLVTQMGNDKSIKCEQNLGHDTMYWYKQDSKKFLKIMFSYNNKELIINETVPNRFSPKSPDKAHLNLHINSLELGDSAVYFCASSLGQGTYGYTFGSGTRLTVV.

Details on this clonotype: This may come from a read error, since a much larger clone is one base off. CDR3 protein: CAISEASSGKTIYF. The CDR3 DNA sequence: TGTGCCATCAGTGAGGCCAGCTCTGGAAAAACCATATATTTT. The V and J genes are TRBV10-3 and TRBJ1-3; D ambiguous. This CDR3 contains 14 residues. Per the germline V gene, CDR1 is ENHRY and CDR2 is SYGVKD.

This clonotype occurred many times. V gene TRBV7-2 combines with J gene TRBJ2-1, with D maybe TRBD1 (5 bases). Trimming removed 8 bases from V and 0 bases from J, with 8 bases in between. The CDR3 consists of 13 residues. Germline CDR1 SGHTA, CDR2 FQGNSA. The CDR3 coding sequence is TGTGCCAGCCGTAGGGGCTCCTACAATGAGCAGTTCTTC. It yields the protein CASRRGSYNEQFF.

This clonotype came up many times. The rearrangement links TRBV7-9 to TRBJ2-3, with TRBD2 matching 9 bases. The CDR3 spans 16 residues. The ends lost 1 base at V and 1 base at J; junction bases unmatched: 3. CDR1 SEHNR and CDR2 FQNEAQ come from the germline V gene (reference sequence). The CDR3 spells CASSLGVAGGTDTQYF. DNA of the CDR3: TGTGCCAGCAGCTTAGGGGTAGCGGGAGGCACAGATACGCAGTATTTT.

This clonotype has a count of ten or more. This chain links TRBV6-5 with TRBJ1-2, with D possibly being TRBD1 (6 bases). This CDR3 has 14 amino acids. V was clipped by 0 bases and J by 8 bases, with 13 bases between them. CDR1 and CDR2 (germline): MNHEY, SVGAGI. Written as DNA, the CDR3 is TGTGCCAGCAGTTACTCGGTGGGGGCGAGAGGCTACACCTTC. Its translation: CASSYSVGARGYTF.